This record looks at one T cell receptor (beta chain) sequence and its context. The target antigen is unknown. There are 15 residues in the CDR3. Trimming at V came to 10 bases and at J to 2 bases, leaving 13 bases not matched to a gene. The V gene's germline CDR1 is ENHRY and CDR2 SYGVKD. The donors, healthy Caucasians from Russia, were aged roughly 6 to 100. A second PCR of about 6 to 11 cycles used a sample-barcoded 5' primer and a J-beta primer mix. TCRdb re-called the 5' RACE reads with MiXCR, one entry per CDR3 protein. The sample holds around 870,000 distinct CDR3 sequences, under 35% seen once. The data stem from a study of blood T cells in healthy people across ages. Study results and limitations: Older age coincided with a roughly linear decline in TCR beta diversity per million T cells.

V usage is TRBV10-3 and J usage is TRBJ2-7; TRBD2 agrees at 8 bases. The sequence derives from a woman of 80 years or more in good health. The sequencing sample was made of blood. DNA for the CDR3: TGTGCCACTTCGTACGGACTAGCCCGGACCTACGAGCAGTACTTC. Protein: CATSYGLARTYEQYF.